These 4 T cell receptor beta chains share one sample of origin, sequenced in a study of OX40 agonist ivuxolimab in advanced cancers. TCRdb's table, derived via immunoSEQ multiplex PCR, lists solely in-frame clones and lacks some. The sample consists of 40,000 to 65,000 clones, 70% to 90% of them appearing once. Sequences were derived from CD4+ or CD8+ T cells sorted from blood, sampled in a trial of the OX40 agonist ivuxolimab. The receptor set was obtained from an adult with an advanced solid tumor such as melanoma, head and neck, liver or kidney cancer.

The gene calls are TRBV10-1 and TRBJ2-3; 10 nucleotides align to TRBD1. This CDR3 region has 15 residues. Germline V lookup: CDR1 WNHNN, CDR2 SYGVQD (reference sequence). V was clipped by 6 bases and J by 1 base; unmatched bases: 4. The CDR3 region is CASSSGTGGTDTQYF. The CDR3 nucleotides read TGCGCCAGCAGCTCCGGGACAGGGGGCACAGATACGCAGTATTTT.

This chain uses TRBV6-5 with TRBJ1-3; D unresolved. This CDR3 has 15 amino acids. CDR1 is MNHEY and CDR2 is SVGAGI in the germline V gene. Trimming took 2 bases from V and 0 from J, leaving 8 bases between them. CDR3 amino acids: CASSYGLFSGNTIYF. CDR3 DNA: TGTGCCAGCAGTTACGGTCTCTTCTCTGGAAACACCATATATTTT.

The gene calls are TRBV23-1 and TRBJ2-1; D is unclear. TRBV23-1 is placed among ORFs of uncertain function. This CDR3 comprises 15 residues. V lost 0 bases and J lost 7, with 13 bases in between. CDR3 sequence: CASSQSLVTRNEQFF. CDR3 coding DNA: TGCGCCAGCAGTCAATCTCTAGTCACCCGTAATGAGCAGTTCTTC.

V and J are TRBV10-3 and TRBJ2-7, with D possibly being TRBD2 (5 bases). With 9 bases removed from V and 2 bases from J, the gap between germline ends came to 11 bases. Germline V gene data show CDR1 as ENHRY and CDR2 as SYGVKD. The CDR3 length is 12 residues. CDR3 DNA: TGTGCCATAACAAGCGGAACCTACGAGCAGTACTTC. This gives the protein CAITSGTYEQYF.